This is a list of T cell receptor beta chains from one sample in a study of spatial heterogeneity in lung cancer. TCRdb reprocessed the 5' RACE reads via MiXCR and lists one record per CDR3 protein. Counted here are approximately 12,000 distinct CDR3 sequences, around a tenth occurring once; the ten biggest clones make up nearly 35%. Specimen: PBMCs, collected at follow-up. All receptors derive from a female donor with early-stage non-small cell lung cancer. CDR3s include the opening cysteine and the closing phenylalanine or tryptophan. The order of the fields is V gene, clone size, D gene, J gene, CDR3 protein, CDR3 DNA. The D gene is left open where the match is weak. Clone size is not always given. Where it is, it says once, few, many or a class for expanded clones.

>TRBV6-5|many|NA|TRBJ2-7
CASSYRGMGSEQYF
TGTGCCAGCAGTTACCGGGGTATGGGGAGCGAGCAGTACTTC
>TRBV6-1|many|NA|TRBJ2-5
CASSEVSGKETQYF
TGTGCCAGCAGTGAAGTGTCAGGGAAAGAGACCCAGTACTTC
>TRBV4-1|NA|TRBD2|TRBJ2-1
CASSQDGSGGGHNEQFF
TGCGCCAGCAGCCAAGATGGGAGCGGGGGTGGCCACAATGAGCAGTTCTTC
>TRBV19|many|TRBD2|TRBJ2-1
CASSLLAGRGNEQFF
TGTGCCAGTAGCCTCCTAGCGGGACGGGGCAATGAGCAGTTCTTC
>TRBV7-2|many|TRBD2|TRBJ2-1
CASSFQLAGGRDEQFF
TGTGCCAGCAGCTTCCAACTAGCGGGAGGGAGGGATGAGCAGTTCTTC
>TRBV30|many|TRBD1|TRBJ1-2
CAWSDLGQMYNYGYTF
TGTGCCTGGAGCGACCTGGGACAGATGTATAACTATGGCTACACCTTC
>TRBV11-2|many|NA|TRBJ1-2
CASSSRQLRGYTF
TGTGCCAGCAGCTCCCGACAGCTGAGGGGCTACACCTTC
>TRBV11-2|many|NA|TRBJ1-5
CASSYDNSNQPQHF
TGTGCCAGCAGCTACGACAATAGCAATCAGCCCCAGCATTTT
>TRBV29-1|NA|TRBD1|TRBJ2-7
CSVESGGTGPYEQYF
TGCAGCGTTGAATCGGGCGGGACAGGGCCCTACGAGCAGTACTTC
>TRBV28|few|TRBD2|TRBJ2-1
CASSRGGGSYNEQFF
TGTGCCAGCAGTCGGGGGGGAGGAAGCTACAATGAGCAGTTCTTC
>TRBV2|many|NA|TRBJ2-1
CASSEGPSFF
TGTGCCAGCAGTGAAGGTCCTTCCTTCTTC
>TRBV2|once|NA|TRBJ2-7
CASSERDRTTYEQYF
TGTGCCAGCAGTGAGCGGGACAGAACAACCTACGAGCAGTACTTC
>TRBV12-3/TRBV12-4|many|NA|TRBJ2-5
CASSLGVVETQYF
TGTGCCAGCAGTTTAGGGGTGGTGGAGACCCAGTACTTC
>TRBV23-1|many|NA|TRBJ2-7
CASSQCRGHLKSYEQYF
TGCGCCAGCAGTCAATGCCGGGGACACCTCAAATCCTACGAGCAGTACTTC
>TRBV5-6|many|TRBD1|TRBJ1-5
CASSFFGGDRGRQPQHF
TGTGCCAGCAGCTTTTTCGGCGGTGACAGGGGGAGGCAGCCCCAGCATTTT
>TRBV29-1|NA|NA|TRBJ2-7
CSVVGQGVGYEQYF
TGCAGCGTTGTGGGCCAGGGAGTTGGCTACGAGCAGTACTTC
>TRBV5-4|many|NA|TRBJ2-3
CASSLGPHTDTQYF
TGTGCCAGCAGCTTGGGACCCCACACAGATACGCAGTATTTT
>TRBV27|many|NA|TRBJ1-2
CASSRKWGRYGYTF
TGTGCCAGCAGTCGCAAGTGGGGCCGCTATGGCTACACCTTC
>TRBV21-1|NA|NA|TRBJ2-2
CASSRGARTQNTGELFF
TGTGCCAGCAGCCGGGGGGCTCGGACACAAAACACCGGGGAGCTGTTTTTT
>TRBV20-1|many|NA|TRBJ2-1
CSADAGSSYNEQFF
TGCAGTGCGGATGCGGGAAGCTCCTACAATGAGCAGTTCTTC
>TRBV5-1|many|TRBD1|TRBJ2-6
CASGGTGGSGANVLTF
TGCGCCAGCGGGGGGACAGGAGGTTCAGGGGCCAACGTCCTGACTTTC
>TRBV7-8|few|NA|TRBJ1-1
CASSLAREGLEAFF
TGTGCCAGCAGCTTAGCCCGTGAGGGACTTGAAGCTTTCTTT
>TRBV4-2|NA|NA|TRBJ2-5
CASSPDGPRETQYF
TGTGCCAGCAGCCCGGACGGCCCCAGGGAGACCCAGTACTTC
>TRBV4-1|many|TRBD1|TRBJ1-2
CASSQVGRSGTGNYGYTF
TGCGCCAGCAGCCAAGTGGGACGATCCGGGACAGGGAACTATGGCTACACCTTC
>TRBV7-9|many|NA|TRBJ2-7
CASSQGVAYEQYF
TGTGCCAGCAGCCAAGGAGTAGCCTACGAGCAGTACTTC
>TRBV27|many|NA|TRBJ2-3
CASRTTRTAQYF
TGTGCCAGCAGGACTACTAGGACGGCGCAGTATTTT
>TRBV10-3|many|NA|TRBJ2-1
CAISYSTVYNEQFF
TGTGCCATCAGCTATAGTACCGTATACAATGAGCAGTTCTTC
>TRBV11-1|medium-sized|NA|TRBJ2-3
CASRRGTDTQYF
TGTGCCAGCAGAAGGGGCACAGATACGCAGTATTTT
>TRBV29-1|NA|NA|TRBJ2-7
CSVYDTYEQYF
TGCAGCGTCTACGACACCTACGAGCAGTACTTC
>TRBV7-9|many|TRBD2|TRBJ2-7
CASSSTSEGYEQYF
TGTGCCAGCAGCTCGACTAGCGAGGGGTACGAGCAGTACTTC
>TRBV24-1|many|NA|TRBJ2-1
CATSDSRFRGGRTYNEQFF
TGTGCCACCAGTGATTCACGATTCCGAGGAGGACGCACCTACAATGAGCAGTTCTTC
>TRBV4-1|many|TRBD1|TRBJ2-1
CASQTTGTGQGEQFF
TGCGCCAGCCAAACGACCGGGACAGGGCAGGGTGAGCAGTTCTTC
>TRBV5-1|many|TRBD2|TRBJ2-7
CASSVIAGGTYEQYF
TGCGCCAGCAGCGTCATAGCGGGAGGAACCTACGAGCAGTACTTC
>TRBV5-1|many|NA|TRBJ2-3
CASSLDIGDTQYF
TGCGCCAGCAGCTTGGATATAGGGGATACGCAGTATTTT
>TRBV5-4|few|NA|TRBJ1-1
CASSAPAVGKAFF
TGTGCCAGCAGCGCACCAGCAGTGGGAAAAGCTTTCTTT
>TRBV7-2|medium-sized|TRBD1|TRBJ1-1
CASRSQGEVNTEAFF
TGTGCCAGCAGATCTCAGGGGGAGGTAAACACTGAAGCTTTCTTT